This paragraph covers one T cell receptor beta chain sequence. Data came from immunoSEQ multiplex PCR; TCRdb stores just in-frame clones and leaves some out. Of 250,000 to 300,000 clones detected, 89% appear once; the ten largest clones hold roughly 1.9%. This specimen comes from a study of blood T cell repertoires in COVID-19. Across the study: Collection of acute and convalescent COVID-19 samples took place in the United States, Italy and Spain.

Across roughly 25 US areas, participants ranged in age from 18 to 89 years. The sequence was collected from a woman aged 55 to 70 who had recovered from COVID-19. What was sequenced was PBMCs or T cells enriched from blood (not recorded which).

CDR3 protein: CASSLVGTSGNEQFF. The CDR3 nucleotides read TGTGCCAGCAGCTTAGTGGGGACTAGCGGGAATGAGCAGTTCTTC. The chain has TRBV7-8 and TRBJ2-1, with 12 bases identical to TRBD2. The CDR3 is 15 residues long. Trimming removed 1 base from V and 7 bases from J; junction bases left unmatched: 2. Germline lookup yields CDR1 SGHVS and CDR2 FQNEAQ.